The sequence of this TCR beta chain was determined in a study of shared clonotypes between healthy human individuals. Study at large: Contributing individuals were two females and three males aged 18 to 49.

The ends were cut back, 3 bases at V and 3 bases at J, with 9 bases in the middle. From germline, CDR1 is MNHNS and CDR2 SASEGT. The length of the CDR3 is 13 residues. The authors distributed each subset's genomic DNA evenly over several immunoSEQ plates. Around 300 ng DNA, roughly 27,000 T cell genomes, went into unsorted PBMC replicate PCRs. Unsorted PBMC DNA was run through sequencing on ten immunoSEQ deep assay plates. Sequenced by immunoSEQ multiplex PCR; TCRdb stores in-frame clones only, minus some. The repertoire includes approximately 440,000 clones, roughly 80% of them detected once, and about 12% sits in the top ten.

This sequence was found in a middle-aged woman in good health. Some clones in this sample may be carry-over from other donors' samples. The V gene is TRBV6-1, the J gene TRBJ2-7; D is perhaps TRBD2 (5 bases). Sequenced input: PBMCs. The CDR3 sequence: CASSDSGFYEQYF. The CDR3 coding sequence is TGTGCCAGCAGTGATTCGGGGTTCTACGAGCAGTACTTC.